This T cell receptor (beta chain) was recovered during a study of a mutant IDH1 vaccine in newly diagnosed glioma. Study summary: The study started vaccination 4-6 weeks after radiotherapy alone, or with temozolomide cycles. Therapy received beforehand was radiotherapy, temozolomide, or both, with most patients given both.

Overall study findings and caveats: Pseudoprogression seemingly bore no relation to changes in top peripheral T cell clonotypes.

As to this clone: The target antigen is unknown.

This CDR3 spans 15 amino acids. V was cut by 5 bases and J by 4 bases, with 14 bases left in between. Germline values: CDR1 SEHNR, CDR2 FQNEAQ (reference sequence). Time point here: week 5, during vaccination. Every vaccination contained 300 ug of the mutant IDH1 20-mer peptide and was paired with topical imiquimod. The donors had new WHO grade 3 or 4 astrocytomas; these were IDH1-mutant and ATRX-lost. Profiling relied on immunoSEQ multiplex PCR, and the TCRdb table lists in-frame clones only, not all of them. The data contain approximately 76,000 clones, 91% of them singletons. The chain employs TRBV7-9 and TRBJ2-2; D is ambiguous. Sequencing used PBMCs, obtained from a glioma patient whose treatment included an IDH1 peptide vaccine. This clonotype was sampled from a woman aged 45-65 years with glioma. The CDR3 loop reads CASSATSVATGELFF. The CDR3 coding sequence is TGTGCCAGCAGCGCAACAAGTGTAGCCACCGGGGAGCTGTTTTTT.